This TCR beta chain was sequenced for a study of CD8+CD57+ T cells in acquired aplastic anemia. The overall study: An average of 3.2 ug of DNA was obtained from sorted CD4+ and CD8+ cells.

It was patients with CD8+CD57+ cell expansion by flow cytometry who were chosen for sequencing. CDR3 and TCR beta VDJ profiling relied on a genomic DNA template. TCRdb re-derived calls from the reads in MiXCR, one entry per CDR3 protein. The sample consists of roughly 150,000 distinct CDR3 sequences, around 50% of them appearing once. With 3 bases removed from V and 6 bases from J, the gap between germline ends came to 15 bases. The CDR3 consists of 14 residues. CDR1 SGHTA and CDR2 FQGNSA come from the germline V gene. V gene TRBV7-2 combines with J gene TRBJ2-7; D not certain. Sample: sorted CD4+, CD8+, or CD8+CD57+ T cells (not recorded which) from PBMCs. This TCR came from a human donor with aplastic anemia. CDR3 nucleotides: TGTGCCAGCAGCTTCGACCCAAGCCTGAGCGAGCAGTACTTC. Its protein is CASSFDPSLSEQYF.